This T cell receptor beta chain was captured in a study of blood T cell repertoires in COVID-19. Study details: Whether acute or convalescent, the COVID-19 samples came from the United States, Italy and Spain. The analysed material was cDNA or gDNA that came from T cells, B-cell-depleted T cells, or PBMCs.

This CDR3 contains 15 residues. V shed 5 bases and J 6 bases; nucleotides not matched to a gene: 8. The V gene's germline CDR1 is MNHEY and CDR2 SMNVEV (reference sequence). Authors' analysis steps: For nucleated cells, counts were estimated from reference gene primer amplification. TCRdb's copy holds only in-frame clones and misses some; the assay was immunoSEQ multiplex PCR. V, J and clone size reflect that table, while D and trimming were determined from the DNA. The sample carries about 59,000 clones, 75% to 85% recorded once. The sequenced sample was peripheral blood. The sequence came from a human donor in a cohort sampled during active COVID-19. This sequence joins TRBV27 and TRBJ2-1, with TRBD2 identical over 9 bases. CDR3 loop: CASSKLAGGSNEQFF. The DNA of the CDR3 is TGTGCCAGCAGTAAGCTGGCGGGGGGGTCCAATGAGCAGTTCTTC.